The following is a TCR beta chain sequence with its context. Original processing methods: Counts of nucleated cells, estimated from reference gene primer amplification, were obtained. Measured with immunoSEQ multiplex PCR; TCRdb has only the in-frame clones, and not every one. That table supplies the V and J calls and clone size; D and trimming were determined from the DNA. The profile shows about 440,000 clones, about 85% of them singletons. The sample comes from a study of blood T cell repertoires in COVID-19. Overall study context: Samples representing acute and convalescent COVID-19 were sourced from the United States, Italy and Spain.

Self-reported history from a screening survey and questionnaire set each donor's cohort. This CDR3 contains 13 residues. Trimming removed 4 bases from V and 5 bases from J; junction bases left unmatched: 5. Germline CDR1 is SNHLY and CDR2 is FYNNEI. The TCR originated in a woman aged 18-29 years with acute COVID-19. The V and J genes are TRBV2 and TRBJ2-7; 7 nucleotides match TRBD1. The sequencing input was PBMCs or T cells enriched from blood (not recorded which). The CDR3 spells CASSATGSHEQYF. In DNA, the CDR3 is TGTGCCAGCAGTGCGACAGGGTCCCACGAGCAGTACTTC.